Following are 15 T cell receptor beta chains from one sample sequenced in a study of OX40 agonist ivuxolimab in advanced cancers. The method was immunoSEQ multiplex PCR; TCRdb's version includes in-frame clones alone and lacks a portion of them. Seen here are under 75,000 clones, 85% to 90% observed once, and the top ten hold about 0.76%. This sample comprised CD4+ or CD8+ T cells sorted from blood, obtained in a trial of the OX40 agonist ivuxolimab. The receptors were gathered from an adult with an advanced solid tumor such as melanoma, head and neck, liver or kidney cancer.

The chain employs TRBV6-1 and TRBJ2-7; D gene uncertain. Germline CDR1 is MNHNS and CDR2 is SASEGT. The CDR3 covers 13 residues. V lost 5 bases and J lost 1, with 9 bases in between. The CDR3 sequence is CASSHDWSYEQYF. Written as DNA, the CDR3 is TGTGCCAGCAGTCACGACTGGTCCTACGAGCAGTACTTC.

This chain joins TRBV29-1 and TRBJ2-3; TRBD1 or TRBD2 may be the D gene (6 bases each). Trimming cost V 7 bases and J 6 bases, with 23 bases left between them. CDR1 is SQVTM, CDR2 ANQGSEA, per germline. The CDR3 sequence is 15 residues long. This chain's CDR3 is CSAPGALQGSDTQYF. In DNA, the CDR3 is TGCAGCGCCCCGGGGGCCCTACAGGGTTCGGATACGCAGTATTTT.

The gene calls are TRBV7-2 and TRBJ1-1, with 8 bases fitting TRBD1. CDR3 length: 15 residues. Germline V gene data show CDR1 as SGHTA and CDR2 as FQGNSA. With 4 bases clipped from V and 0 bases from J, the junction kept 4 bases outside the gene matches. CDR3 protein: CASSYRGGMNTEAFF. As DNA, the CDR3 is TGTGCCAGCAGCTACAGGGGGGGCATGAACACTGAAGCTTTCTTT.

This chain joins TRBV7-2 and TRBJ1-1; unclear D gene. The CDR3 spans 14 residues. Trimming cost V 1 base and J 0 bases, with 6 bases left between them. Germline assignment: CDR1 SGHTA and CDR2 FQGNSA. The CDR3 protein is CASSLGKLNTEAFF. As DNA, the CDR3 is TGTGCCAGCAGCTTAGGGAAACTGAACACTGAAGCTTTCTTT.

V and J are TRBV9 and TRBJ2-1; 8 positions match TRBD2. The V gene end was trimmed by 4 bases and the J gene end by 4 bases; junction bases not matched to a gene: 16. The CDR3 totals 18 residues. Germline V gene lookup returns CDR1 SGDLS and CDR2 YYNGEE. DNA for the CDR3: TGTGCCAGCAGCACCCAACTAGCGGCTAAGGCCCGTTACAATGAGCAGTTCTTC. Translated, it gives CASSTQLAAKARYNEQFF.

The chain is built from TRBV10-1 and TRBJ1-1; D gene ambiguous. V was pared by 5 bases and J by 3 bases, with 10 bases between. CDR3 length equals 13 residues. From germline, CDR1 is WNHNN and CDR2 SYGVQD (reference sequence). The CDR3 protein is CASSYGPYTEAFF. CDR3 DNA: TGCGCCAGCAGTTATGGCCCTTACACTGAAGCTTTCTTT.

The chain has TRBV29-1 and TRBJ2-5; D is uncertain. This CDR3 region has 12 residues. V was pared by 3 bases and J by 2 bases, with 7 bases between. Looked up from germline, CDR1 is SQVTM and CDR2 is ANQGSEA. CDR3 coding DNA: TGCAGCGTTGAGGTCAATCAAGAGACCCAGTACTTC. Amino acid sequence: CSVEVNQETQYF.

The genes are TRBV11-2 and TRBJ2-7; 10 nucleotides match TRBD1. The V gene end was trimmed by 5 bases and the J gene end by 3 bases; junction bases not matched to a gene: 1. Germline assignment: CDR1 SGHAT and CDR2 FQNNGV. The CDR3 has 13 amino acids. CDR3 nucleotide sequence: TGTGCCAGCAGCCGGACAGGGGGCTACGAGCAGTACTTC. Its protein product is CASSRTGGYEQYF.

The chain is built from TRBV7-9 and TRBJ1-1; 11 positions agree with TRBD1. Trimming at V came to 3 bases and at J to 5 bases, leaving 5 bases not matched to a gene. The CDR3 covers 15 residues. The germline gives CDR1 SEHNR, CDR2 FQNEAQ (reference sequence). The DNA of the CDR3 is TGTGCCAGCAGCTTTACCGGGACAGGGGGAACTGAAGCTTTCTTT. Its translation: CASSFTGTGGTEAFF.

This chain uses TRBV25-1 with TRBJ1-1; TRBD1 aligns across 8 bases. CDR1 and CDR2 (germline): MGHDK, SYGVNS. The CDR3 is 13 residues long. V was pared by 8 bases and J by 1 base, with 3 bases of the junction left unmatched. The CDR3 DNA reads as TGTGCCAGCGGGGACAGGACGAACACTGAAGCTTTCTTT. This gives the protein CASGDRTNTEAFF. Drawing the rest from reference TRBV25-1 and TRBJ1-1, the complete variable domain is EADIYQTPRYLVIGTGKKITLECSQTMGHDKMYWYQQDPGMELHLIHYSYGVNSTEKGDLSSESTVSRIRTEHFPLTLESARPSHTSQYLCASGDRTNTEAFFGQGTRLTVV.

V gene TRBV5-1 combines with J gene TRBJ2-1; tentative D call: TRBD1 (6 bases). Trimming left V 8 bases short and J 6 bases short, with 15 bases between. This CDR3 spans 13 amino acids. CDR1 SGHRS and CDR2 YFSETQ come from the germline V gene. The CDR3 sequence is CASTTTGFNEQFF. CDR3 in DNA: TGCGCCAGTACTACAACAGGGTTCAATGAGCAGTTCTTC.

This sequence joins TRBV6-4 and TRBJ1-2, with D unresolved. Trimming cost V 2 bases and J 2 bases, with 9 bases left between them. In germline, CDR1 is MRHNA, CDR2 SNTAGT. CDR3 length: 14 residues. The CDR3 is CASSDKEGNYGYTF. CDR3 nucleotide sequence: TGTGCCAGCAGTGACAAGGAGGGCAACTATGGCTACACCTTC.

The chain is built from TRBV6-1 and TRBJ1-4; no firm D call. The CDR3 consists of 15 residues. Trimming took 5 bases from V and 8 from J, leaving 18 bases between them. CDR1 is MNHNS and CDR2 is SASEGT in the germline V gene. The CDR3 here is CASSPLIGRGEKLFF. The CDR3 DNA sequence: TGTGCCAGCAGTCCCCTGATAGGGAGAGGAGAAAAACTGTTTTTT.

V gene TRBV27 combines with J gene TRBJ1-5; a weak D match, TRBD1 (5 bases). The CDR3 is 16 amino acids. Trimming cost V 5 bases and J 4 bases, with 18 bases left between them. The germline CDR1 and CDR2 sequences are MNHEY and SMNVEV (reference sequence). CDR3 coding DNA: TGTGCCAGCAGTACCGACACGAAAGGGGCTAATCAGCCCCAGCATTTT. Translation: CASSTDTKGANQPQHF.

The chain combines TRBV5-8 with TRBJ1-2, with 7 nucleotides matching TRBD1. This CDR3 has 16 amino acids. The V gene's germline CDR1 is SGHTS and CDR2 YDEGEE. Trimming at V came to 6 bases and at J to 2 bases, leaving 13 bases not matched to a gene. CDR3: CASNVWGQWRNYGYTF. Written as DNA, the CDR3 is TGTGCCAGCAACGTCTGGGGACAGTGGAGGAACTATGGCTACACCTTC.